The present TCR beta chain was sequenced within a study of OX40 agonist ivuxolimab in advanced cancers. At the level of the study: Administration of intravenous ivuxolimab to patients occurred every 2 weeks at 0.01 to 10 mg/kg. Participants, 82.7% male, averaged about 59 years of age, ranging from about 20 to 80.

Findings and limits, study-wide: Researchers report that CD8+ T cells had, on average, more expanded clones than CD4+. Some nonresponders also had low normalized T-cell clonal expansion.

Concerning this clone: The antigen is undetermined.

Measured with immunoSEQ multiplex PCR; TCRdb has only the in-frame clones, and not every one. In the table there are roughly 79,000 clones, around 90% of which are singletons. The CDR3 loop spans 14 amino acids. Trimming took off 4 bases at V and 4 bases at J, with 15 bases between the two ends. The germline V gene encodes CDR1 SGHDT and CDR2 YYEEEE. The gene calls are TRBV5-6 and TRBJ2-7; the D is unclear. Sample: CD4+ or CD8+ T cells sorted from blood, taken in a trial of the OX40 agonist ivuxolimab. The receptor was derived from an adult with an advanced solid tumor such as melanoma, head and neck, liver or kidney cancer. The CDR3 region is CASSPDLGRYEQYF. The CDR3 DNA reads as TGTGCCAGCAGCCCGGACCTTGGAAGGTACGAGCAGTACTTC.